This TCR beta chain appears in the sequencing data of a study of CXCR3-negative and CXCR3-positive naive CD8 T cells. Points on this clonotype: The antigen remains undetermined.

The libraries of TRB cDNA were prepared using 5' RACE with UMI labels. TCRdb reanalyzed the 5' RACE reads, giving one entry per CDR3 protein sequence and no DNA. The repertoire table contains over 55,000 distinct CDR3 sequences. Investigators sorted each CD8+ T cell subset in triplicate, taking under 350,000 cells each time. Study-wide results and caveats: TRBV-TRBJ usage was similar across naive CXCR3 subsets but distinct in memory cells. The study found comparably high diversity in both naive subsets and much lower diversity in memory CD8+ cells. Greater hydrophobicity was found in TRB CDR3s of CXCR3-positive naive cells than of CXCR3-negative naive cells.

Germline CDR1 SGHTA, CDR2 FQGTGA. This CDR3 has 13 residues. What was sequenced was naive CXCR3+ CD8+ T cells from blood. Subset here: CD45RO-CCR7+CD27+CD95- naive CD8+ T cells expressing CXCR3 (TNR3+). The rearrangement links TRBV7-3 to TRBJ2-2; TCRdb proposes TRBD2, but this gene call is untestable without DNA. This TCR was recovered from a human donor in good health. Some clones in this sample may be carry-over from other donors' samples. The CDR3 region is CASSLMGGGELFF.